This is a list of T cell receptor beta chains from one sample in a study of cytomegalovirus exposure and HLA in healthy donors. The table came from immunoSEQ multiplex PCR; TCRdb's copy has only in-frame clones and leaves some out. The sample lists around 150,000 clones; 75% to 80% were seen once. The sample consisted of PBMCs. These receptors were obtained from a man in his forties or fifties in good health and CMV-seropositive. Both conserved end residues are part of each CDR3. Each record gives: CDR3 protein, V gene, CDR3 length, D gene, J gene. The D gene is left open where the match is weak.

CDR3 protein: CASIGEGTDTQYF
V gene: TRBV5-1
CDR3 length: 13
D gene: TRBD2
J gene: TRBJ2-3

CDR3 protein: CASSLSTSGGRNEQFF
V gene: TRBV5-1
CDR3 length: 16
D gene: TRBD2
J gene: TRBJ2-1

CDR3 protein: CASSLYVAGGTDTQYF
V gene: TRBV7-6
CDR3 length: 16
D gene: TRBD2
J gene: TRBJ2-3

CDR3 protein: CASSPPGLPNTGELFF
V gene: TRBV11-2
CDR3 length: 16
D gene: -
J gene: TRBJ2-2

CDR3 protein: CASSLDRGRTGELFF
V gene: TRBV7-8
CDR3 length: 15
D gene: TRBD1
J gene: TRBJ2-2

CDR3 protein: CASSLGRGVTGELFF
V gene: TRBV5-1
CDR3 length: 15
D gene: -
J gene: TRBJ2-2

CDR3 protein: CASSGTQGVRDIQYF
V gene: TRBV28
CDR3 length: 15
D gene: TRBD1
J gene: TRBJ2-4

CDR3 protein: CASSQGTSTQETQYF
V gene: TRBV4-1
CDR3 length: 15
D gene: TRBD2
J gene: TRBJ2-5

CDR3 protein: CAWRQQGYEQYF
V gene: TRBV30
CDR3 length: 12
D gene: -
J gene: TRBJ2-7

CDR3 protein: CASGPGTPPSYEQFF
V gene: TRBV12-5
CDR3 length: 15
D gene: -
J gene: TRBJ2-1

CDR3 protein: CASSPDRTDEQYF
V gene: TRBV27
CDR3 length: 13
D gene: TRBD1
J gene: TRBJ2-7

CDR3 protein: CASSSEQTAPYGYTF
V gene: TRBV5-5
CDR3 length: 15
D gene: -
J gene: TRBJ1-2

CDR3 protein: CASSGDRTSNQPQHF
V gene: TRBV2
CDR3 length: 15
D gene: TRBD1
J gene: TRBJ1-5

CDR3 protein: CASSKGGGEDEQFF
V gene: TRBV5-1
CDR3 length: 14
D gene: -
J gene: TRBJ2-1

CDR3 protein: CASSLGSWELFF
V gene: TRBV11-2
CDR3 length: 12
D gene: -
J gene: TRBJ2-2

CDR3 protein: CASSHHRDRVSEQYF
V gene: TRBV5-4
CDR3 length: 15
D gene: TRBD1
J gene: TRBJ2-7

CDR3 protein: CSSSEIPGQLNEKLFF
V gene: TRBV7-9
CDR3 length: 16
D gene: TRBD1
J gene: TRBJ1-4

CDR3 protein: CASEQDRDLGELFF
V gene: TRBV2
CDR3 length: 14
D gene: -
J gene: TRBJ2-2

CDR3 protein: CAWSEASEAFF
V gene: TRBV30
CDR3 length: 11
D gene: -
J gene: TRBJ1-1

CDR3 protein: CASSSPGLTYF
V gene: TRBV6-5
CDR3 length: 11
D gene: TRBD2
J gene: TRBJ2-3

CDR3 protein: CSSRLGMSANSRDEQFF
V gene: TRBV7-9
CDR3 length: 17
D gene: -
J gene: TRBJ2-1

CDR3 protein: CASSPQGTNEKLFF
V gene: TRBV5-1
CDR3 length: 14
D gene: -
J gene: TRBJ1-4

CDR3 protein: CASSQGQANTGELFF
V gene: TRBV4-1
CDR3 length: 15
D gene: -
J gene: TRBJ2-2